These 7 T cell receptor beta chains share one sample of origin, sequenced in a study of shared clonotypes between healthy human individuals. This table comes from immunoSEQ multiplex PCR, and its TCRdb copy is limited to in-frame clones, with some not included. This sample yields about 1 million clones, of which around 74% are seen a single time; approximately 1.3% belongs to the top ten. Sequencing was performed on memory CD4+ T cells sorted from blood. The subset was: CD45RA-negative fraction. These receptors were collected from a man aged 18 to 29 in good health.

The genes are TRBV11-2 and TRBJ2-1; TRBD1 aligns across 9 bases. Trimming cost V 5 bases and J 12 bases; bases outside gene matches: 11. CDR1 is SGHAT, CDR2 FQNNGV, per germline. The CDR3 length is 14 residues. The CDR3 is CASSPSPDRGWQFF. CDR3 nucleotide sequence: TGTGCCAGCAGCCCGTCCCCGGACAGGGGCTGGCAGTTCTTC.

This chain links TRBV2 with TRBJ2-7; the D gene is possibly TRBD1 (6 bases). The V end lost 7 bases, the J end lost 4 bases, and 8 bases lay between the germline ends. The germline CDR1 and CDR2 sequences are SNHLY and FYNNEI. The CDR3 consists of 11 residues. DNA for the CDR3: TGTGCCAGCACCGGACAGTACGAGCAGTACTTC. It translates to CASTGQYEQYF.

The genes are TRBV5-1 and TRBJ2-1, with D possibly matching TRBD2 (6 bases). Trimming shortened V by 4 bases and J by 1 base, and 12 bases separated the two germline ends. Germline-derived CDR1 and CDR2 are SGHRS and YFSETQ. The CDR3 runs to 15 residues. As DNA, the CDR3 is TGCGCCAGCAGCGGAGGGACCCCATCCTACAATGAGCAGTTCTTC. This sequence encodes CASSGGTPSYNEQFF. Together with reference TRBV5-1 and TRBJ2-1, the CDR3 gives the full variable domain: KAGVTQTPRYLIKTRGQQVTLSCSPISGHRSVSWYQQTPGQGLQFLFEYFSETQRNKGNFPGRFSGRQFSNSRSEMNVSTLELGDSALYLCASSGGTPSYNEQFFGPGTRLTVL.

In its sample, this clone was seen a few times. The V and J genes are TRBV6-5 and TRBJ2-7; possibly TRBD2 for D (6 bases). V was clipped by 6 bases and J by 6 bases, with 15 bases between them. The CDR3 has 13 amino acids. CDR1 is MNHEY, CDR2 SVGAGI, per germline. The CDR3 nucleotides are TGTGCCAGCAGCCCTACTACGGGACTCGAGCAGTACTTC. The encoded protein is CASSPTTGLEQYF.

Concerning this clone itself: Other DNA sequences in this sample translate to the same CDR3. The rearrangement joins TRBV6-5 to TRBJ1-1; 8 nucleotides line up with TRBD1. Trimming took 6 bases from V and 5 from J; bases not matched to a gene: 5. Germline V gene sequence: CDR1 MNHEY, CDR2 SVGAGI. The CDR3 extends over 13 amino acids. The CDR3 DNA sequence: TGTGCCAGCAGCAGACAGGGGATAACTGAAGCTTTCTTT. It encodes CASSRQGITEAFF.

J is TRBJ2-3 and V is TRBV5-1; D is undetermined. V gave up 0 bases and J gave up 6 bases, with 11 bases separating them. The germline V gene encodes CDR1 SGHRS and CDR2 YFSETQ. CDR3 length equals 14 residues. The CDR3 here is CASSLGYAGDTQYF. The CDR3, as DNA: TGCGCCAGCAGCTTGGGTTATGCTGGCGATACGCAGTATTTT.

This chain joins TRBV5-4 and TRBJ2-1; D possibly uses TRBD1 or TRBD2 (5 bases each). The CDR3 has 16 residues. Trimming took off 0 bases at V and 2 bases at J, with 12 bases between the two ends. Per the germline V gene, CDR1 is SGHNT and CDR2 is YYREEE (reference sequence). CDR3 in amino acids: CASSLDGTSAYNEQFF. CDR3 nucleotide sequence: TGTGCCAGCAGCTTGGATGGGACGAGCGCCTACAATGAGCAGTTCTTC. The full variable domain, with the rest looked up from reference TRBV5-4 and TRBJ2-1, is ETGVTQSPTHLIKTRGQQVTLRCSSQSGHNTVSWYQQALGQGPQFIFQYYREEENGRGNFPPRFSGLQFPNYSSELNVNALELDDSALYLCASSLDGTSAYNEQFFGPGTRLTVL.